This is a list of T cell receptor beta chains from one sample in a study of glioma-infiltrating T cells after dendritic cell vaccination. Repertoires were generated with immunoSEQ multiplex PCR, while TCRdb's copy carries only in-frame clones and drops some. Here the sample spans roughly 83,000 clones, about nine tenths being singletons. This sample comprised blood, obtained before dendritic cell vaccination. The receptors come from a human donor with glioblastoma. Both conserved end residues are part of each CDR3. The D gene is left open where the match is weak. Clone sizes are given selectively: once, few, many, or a class where the clone is expanded.

>.|.|TRBJ1-2|TRBV15
TGTGCCACCAGCATAATGAATTCGCAGGTATCGTTCTATGGCTACACCTTC
CATSIMNSQVSFYGYTF
>.|.|TRBJ2-7|TRBV10-3
TGTGCCATCAGTGAGACACTAGATCTTAGTGTCGTTTACGAGCAGTACTTC
CAISETLDLSVVYEQYF
>.|once|TRBJ2-1|TRBV19
TGTGCCAGTAGTCCGGGGAATGAGCAGTTCTTC
CASSPGNEQFF
>TRBD2|.|TRBJ2-1|TRBV7-3
TGTGCCAGCAGCTTAAGGGCCAGCGGGAGGTTATTTGATGAGCAGTTCTTC
CASSLRASGRLFDEQFF
>.|.|TRBJ2-7|TRBV4-3
TGCGCCAGCAGCCAAGCGGCGCAGGCCCGCTACGAGCAGTACTTC
CASSQAAQARYEQYF
>.|.|TRBJ2-7|TRBV7-2
TGTGCCAGCAGCTCAGTTAGCCGGTACGAGCAGTACTTC
CASSSVSRYEQYF
>TRBD1|.|TRBJ2-7|TRBV30
TGTGCCTGGAGTGTACGAGGGGGCCGCTCCTACGAGCAGTACTTC
CAWSVRGGRSYEQYF
>TRBD1|.|TRBJ2-3|TRBV4-3
TGCGCCAGCAGCCAAGGCCGGGACAGGGGGTCAGATACGCAGTATTTT
CASSQGRDRGSDTQYF
>TRBD1|few|TRBJ1-2|TRBV6-4
TGTGCCAGCAGTGACACAGGACAGGCCCTCTATGGCTACACCTTC
CASSDTGQALYGYTF
>.|.|TRBJ1-5|TRBV6-6
TGTGCCAGCAGCCCCCCAGGGGAGGGTCAGCCCCAGCATTTT
CASSPPGEGQPQHF
>.|.|TRBJ2-5|TRBV13
TGTGCCAGCAGCTTTCTGGACAGAGACCAAGAGACCCAGTACTTC
CASSFLDRDQETQYF
>TRBD2|.|TRBJ2-2|TRBV9
TGTGCCAGCAGGGGAGGGGTGAAAAACACCGGGGAGCTGTTTTTT
CASRGGVKNTGELFF
>TRBD2|.|TRBJ2-1|TRBV2
TGTGCCAGCAGAATTAGCGGGAGTGTTGAGCAGTTCTTC
CASRISGSVEQFF
>.|.|TRBJ2-5|TRBV18
TGTGCCAGCTCAACAGGACAGAAAGTCCAAGAGACCCAGTACTTC
CASSTGQKVQETQYF
>TRBD1|.|TRBJ1-2|TRBV27
TGTGCCAGCAGTTCGCCCAGGGGGCCGGACTATGGCTACACCTTC
CASSSPRGPDYGYTF
>.|.|TRBJ2-1|TRBV15
TGTGCCACCAGCAGCCCAGACAGGACCCCTCTGAATGAGCAGTTCTTC
CATSSPDRTPLNEQFF
>.|.|TRBJ1-2|TRBV5-1
TGCGCCAGCAGGGCGGTTGGCTCCTATGGCTACACCTTC
CASRAVGSYGYTF
>TRBD1|.|TRBJ1-4|TRBV4-3
TGCGCCAGCAGCCAAGATGGGACAGGGGATGAAAAACTGTTTTTT
CASSQDGTGDEKLFF
>TRBD1|.|TRBJ2-6|TRBV4-1
TGCGCCAGCAGCCCCCTCACAGGGGGCGACTCTGGGGCCAACGTCCTGACTTTC
CASSPLTGGDSGANVLTF
>TRBD1|.|TRBJ2-4|TRBV7-2
TGTGCCAGCAGCTTAGCGAAACAGGGGATGGGAAAAAACATTCAGTACTTC
CASSLAKQGMGKNIQYF
>.|few|TRBJ2-3|TRBV2
TGTGCCAGCAGCGCTAGCGCCCTTGGCACAGATACGCAGTATTTT
CASSASALGTDTQYF
>TRBD1|.|TRBJ2-7|TRBV29-1
TGCAGCGTCGGCCGACAGGGAGTAGGTTACGAGCAGTACTTC
CSVGRQGVGYEQYF
>TRBD1|once|TRBJ2-1|TRBV7-9
TGTGCCAGCAGCCTGGCCGGGACAGGGGGTGTCCGTGATGAGCAGTTCTTC
CASSLAGTGGVRDEQFF
>.|.|TRBJ1-5|TRBV6-5
TGTGCCAGCAGAGGAGGGAGCAATCAGCCCCAGCATTTT
CASRGGSNQPQHF
>TRBD2|.|TRBJ2-1|TRBV19
TGTGCCAGTAGTTTACCGGGGGGTTTAAATGAGCAGTTCTTC
CASSLPGGLNEQFF
>.|.|TRBJ1-2|TRBV12-5
TGTGCTAGTGGTTTGGTAAACACAGGGCGGAACTATGGCTACACCTTC
CASGLVNTGRNYGYTF
>TRBD1|.|TRBJ2-5|TRBV9
TGTGCCAGCAGGCCGACAGGGGAGGAAGAGACCCAGTACTTC
CASRPTGEEETQYF
>.|.|TRBJ2-5|TRBV11-3
TGTGCCAGCAGCCTCGGACAAGGGGAGACCCAGTACTTC
CASSLGQGETQYF
>TRBD2|.|TRBJ2-3|TRBV11-2
TGTGCCAGCAGCCCGGGACTAGCGGGGGCTCCGGGTTCAGATACGCAGTATTTT
CASSPGLAGAPGSDTQYF
>TRBD2|.|TRBJ2-5|TRBV7-8
TGTGCCAGCAGCTTAGAGGCTAGCGGGGGGACCCAGTACTTC
CASSLEASGGTQYF
>.|.|TRBJ2-2|TRBV19
TGTGCCGTTGGTAGTGGCGGGAACACCGGGGAGCTGTTTTTT
CAVGSGGNTGELFF
>.|.|TRBJ1-2|TRBV5-6
TGTGCCAGCAGTCGGGACAACAACTATGGCTACACCTTC
CASSRDNNYGYTF
>TRBD1|.|TRBJ2-1|TRBV7-2
TGTGCCAGCAGCATACGGGACAGAGGTAGCTACAATGAGCAGTTCTTC
CASSIRDRGSYNEQFF
>TRBD1|.|TRBJ1-6|TRBV28
TGTGCCAGCAGCCCATATTCGGACAGGGACAGCTCCTATAATTCACCCCTCCACTTT
CASSPYSDRDSSYNSPLHF
>TRBD2|.|TRBJ2-2|TRBV19
TGTGCCAGTAGTATAGAGGGCGGGAGGTCCACCGGGGAGCTGTTTTTT
CASSIEGGRSTGELFF
>.|.|TRBJ2-1|TRBV4-1
TGCGCCAGCAGCCAGGCACAGGGATATGATAATGAGCAGTTCTTC
CASSQAQGYDNEQFF
>TRBD2|.|TRBJ2-5|TRBV30
TGTGCCGGGGTAAGGGCTAGCGGGAGACAAGAGACCCAGTACTTC
CAGVRASGRQETQYF
>.|.|TRBJ1-2|TRBV9
TGTGCCAGCAGCGAACAGGGCTATGGCTACACCTTC
CASSEQGYGYTF